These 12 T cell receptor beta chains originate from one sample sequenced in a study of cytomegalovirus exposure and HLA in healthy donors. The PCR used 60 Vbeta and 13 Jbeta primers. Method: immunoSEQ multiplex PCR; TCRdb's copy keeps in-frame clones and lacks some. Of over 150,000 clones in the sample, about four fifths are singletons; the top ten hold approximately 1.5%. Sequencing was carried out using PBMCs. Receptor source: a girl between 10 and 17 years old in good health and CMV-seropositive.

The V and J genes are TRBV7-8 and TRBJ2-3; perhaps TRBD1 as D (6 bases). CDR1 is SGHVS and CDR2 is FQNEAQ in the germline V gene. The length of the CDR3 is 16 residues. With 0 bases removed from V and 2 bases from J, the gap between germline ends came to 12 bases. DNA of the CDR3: TGTGCCAGCAGCTTAGCCCAGGGGCTACACACAGATACGCAGTATTTT. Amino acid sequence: CASSLAQGLHTDTQYF.

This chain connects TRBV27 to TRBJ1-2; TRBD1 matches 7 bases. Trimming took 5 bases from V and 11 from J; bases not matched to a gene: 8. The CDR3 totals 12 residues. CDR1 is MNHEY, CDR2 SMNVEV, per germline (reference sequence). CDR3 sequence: CASSPDRVSYTF. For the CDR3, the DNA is TGTGCCAGCAGTCCTGACAGGGTCTCTTACACCTTC.

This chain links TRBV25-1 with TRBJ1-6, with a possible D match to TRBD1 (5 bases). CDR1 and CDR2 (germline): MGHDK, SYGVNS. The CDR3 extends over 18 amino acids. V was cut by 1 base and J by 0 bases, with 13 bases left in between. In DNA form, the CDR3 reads TGTGCCAGCAGTGAATGGGGGGGAGGCTTCTCCTATAATTCACCCCTCCACTTT. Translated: CASSEWGGGFSYNSPLHF. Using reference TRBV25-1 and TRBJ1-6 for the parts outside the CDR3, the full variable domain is EADIYQTPRYLVIGTGKKITLECSQTMGHDKMYWYQQDPGMELHLIHYSYGVNSTEKGDLSSESTVSRIRTEHFPLTLESARPSHTSQYLCASSEWGGGFSYNSPLHFGNGTRLTVT.

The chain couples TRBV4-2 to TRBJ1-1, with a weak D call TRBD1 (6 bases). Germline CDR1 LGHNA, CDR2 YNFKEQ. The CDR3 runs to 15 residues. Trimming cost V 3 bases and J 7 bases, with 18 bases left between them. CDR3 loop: CASSHLPGHGFEAFF. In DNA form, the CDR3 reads TGTGCCAGCAGCCATCTACCGGGACACGGATTTGAAGCTTTCTTT.

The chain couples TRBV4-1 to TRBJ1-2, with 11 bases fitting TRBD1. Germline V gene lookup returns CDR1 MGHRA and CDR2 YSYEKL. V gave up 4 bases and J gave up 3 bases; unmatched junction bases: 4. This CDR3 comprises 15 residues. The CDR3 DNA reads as TGCGCCAGCAGCCGGGGACAGGGGGAATACTATGGCTACACCTTC. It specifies CASSRGQGEYYGYTF.

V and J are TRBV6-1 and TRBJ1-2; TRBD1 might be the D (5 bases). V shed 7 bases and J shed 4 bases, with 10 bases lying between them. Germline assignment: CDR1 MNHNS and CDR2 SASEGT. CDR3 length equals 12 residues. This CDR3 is CASTKGSYGYTF. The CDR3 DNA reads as TGTGCCAGCACGAAGGGGTCCTATGGCTACACCTTC.

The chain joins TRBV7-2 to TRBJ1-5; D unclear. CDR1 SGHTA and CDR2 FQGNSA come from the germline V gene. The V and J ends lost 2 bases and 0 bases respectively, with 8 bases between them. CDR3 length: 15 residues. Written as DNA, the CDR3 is TGTGCCAGCAGCTTAATGGCGGTTAGCAATCAGCCCCAGCATTTT. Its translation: CASSLMAVSNQPQHF.

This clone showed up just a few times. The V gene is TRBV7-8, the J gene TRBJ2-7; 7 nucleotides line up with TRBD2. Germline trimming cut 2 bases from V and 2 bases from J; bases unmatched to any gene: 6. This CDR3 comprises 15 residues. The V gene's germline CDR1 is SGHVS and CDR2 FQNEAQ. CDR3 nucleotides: TGTGCCAGCAGCTTATTACTAGCGAACCCCTACGAGCAGTACTTC. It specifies CASSLLLANPYEQYF.

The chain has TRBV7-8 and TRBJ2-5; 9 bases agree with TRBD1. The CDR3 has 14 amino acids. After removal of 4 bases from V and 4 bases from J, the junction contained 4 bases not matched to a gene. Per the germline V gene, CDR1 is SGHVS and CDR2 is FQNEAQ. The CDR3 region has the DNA TGTGCCAGCAGCTCCACAGGGGGCCGAGAGACCCAGTACTTC. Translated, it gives CASSSTGGRETQYF. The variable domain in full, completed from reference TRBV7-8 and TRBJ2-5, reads GAGVSQSPRYKVAKRGQDVALRCDPISGHVSLFWYQQALGQGPEFLTYFQNEAQLDKSGLPSDRFFAERPEGSVSTLKIQRTQQEDSAVYLCASSSTGGRETQYFGPGTRLLVL.

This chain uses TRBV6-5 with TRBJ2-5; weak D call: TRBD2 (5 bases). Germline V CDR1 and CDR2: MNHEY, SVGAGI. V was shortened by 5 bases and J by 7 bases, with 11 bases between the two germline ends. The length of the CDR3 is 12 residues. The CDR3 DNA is TGTGCCAGCAGTGCAAATAGCGTGACCCAGTACTTC. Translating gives CASSANSVTQYF.

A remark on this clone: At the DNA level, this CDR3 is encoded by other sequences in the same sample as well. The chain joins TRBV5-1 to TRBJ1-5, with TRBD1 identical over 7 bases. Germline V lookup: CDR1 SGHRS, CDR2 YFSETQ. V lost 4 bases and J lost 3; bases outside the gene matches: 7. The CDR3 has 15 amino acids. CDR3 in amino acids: CASSLWTGDNQPQHF. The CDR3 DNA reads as TGCGCCAGCAGCCTCTGGACAGGAGACAATCAGCCCCAGCATTTT.

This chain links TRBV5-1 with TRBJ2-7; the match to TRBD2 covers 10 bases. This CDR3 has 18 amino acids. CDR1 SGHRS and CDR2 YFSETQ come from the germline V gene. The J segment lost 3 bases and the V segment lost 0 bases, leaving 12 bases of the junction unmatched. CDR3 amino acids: CASSLDVAGGYIDYEQYF. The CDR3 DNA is TGCGCCAGCAGCTTGGATGTAGCGGGGGGTTATATCGACTACGAGCAGTACTTC.